Presented here are 14 T cell receptor beta chains from one specimen sequenced in a study of blood T cell repertoires in COVID-19. Some clones are missing from TCRdb's copy, which holds only in-frame ones; the method was immunoSEQ multiplex PCR. Of approximately 250,000 clones in the sample, approximately 81% were seen once. The specimen was peripheral blood. All receptors derive from a man between 40 and 49 years old with acute or convalescent COVID-19.

This rearrangement joins TRBV7-9 to TRBJ2-2; D is ambiguous. Germline CDR1 is SEHNR and CDR2 is FQNEAQ (reference sequence). V was cut by 5 bases and J by 4 bases, with 8 bases left in between. This CDR3 region has 13 residues. CDR3 sequence: CASSASVTGELFF. CDR3 sequence (DNA): TGTGCCAGCAGCGCATCGGTCACCGGGGAGCTGTTTTTT. Together with reference TRBV7-9 and TRBJ2-2, the CDR3 gives the full variable domain: DTGVSQNPRHKITKRGQNVTFRCDPISEHNRLYWYRQTLGQGPEFLTYFQNEAQLEKSRLLSDRFSAERPKGSFSTLEIQRTEQGDSAMYLCASSASVTGELFFGEGSRLTVL.

This chain connects TRBV2 to TRBJ2-7; possible D gene TRBD2, 6 bases. CDR3 length equals 13 residues. Germline values: CDR1 SNHLY, CDR2 FYNNEI. V lost 9 bases, J lost 0 bases, and 12 bases lay in between. The CDR3 spells CAREGATSYEQYF. CDR3 coding DNA: TGTGCCAGGGAGGGAGCCACCTCCTACGAGCAGTACTTC.

V usage is TRBV6-2 or TRBV6-3 and J usage is TRBJ1-3; 8 positions agree with TRBD1. The ends lost 5 bases at V and 2 bases at J; junction bases unmatched: 2. CDR1 MNHEY and CDR2 SVGEGT come from the germline V gene. There are 14 residues in the CDR3. The CDR3 is CASSPDRAGNTIYF. The CDR3 DNA reads TGTGCCAGCAGTCCGGACAGGGCTGGAAACACCATATATTTT.

This sequence joins TRBV7-9 and TRBJ2-1; 8 positions match TRBD1. Germline loops: CDR1 SEHNR, CDR2 FQNEAQ (reference sequence). This CDR3 spans 15 amino acids. With 5 bases clipped from V and 5 bases from J, the junction kept 8 bases outside the gene matches. This CDR3 is CASSARTGSNNEQFF. CDR3 DNA: TGTGCCAGCAGCGCGCGGACAGGGTCCAACAATGAGCAGTTCTTC.

The gene calls are TRBV10-3 and TRBJ2-3, with TRBD2 matching over 9 bases. This CDR3 contains 17 residues. J was trimmed by 4 bases and V by 8 bases; bases with no gene match: 16. Germline V lookup: CDR1 ENHRY, CDR2 SYGVKD. The CDR3 is CAIGLYGGGAYSDTQYF. CDR3 nucleotides: TGTGCCATCGGACTTTATGGCGGGGGGGCCTATTCAGATACGCAGTATTTT.

The rearrangement uses TRBV28 and TRBJ2-1, with D possibly being TRBD2 (6 bases). CDR3 length: 14 amino acids. The V end was cut by 6 bases, the J end by 8 bases, with 17 bases between. Germline V CDR1 and CDR2: MDHEN, SYDVKM. The CDR3 nucleotides read TGTGCCAGCAGACCCCCCGGGGGAGGCGATGAGCAGTTCTTC. Translated: CASRPPGGGDEQFF.

The chain carries TRBV5-6 and TRBJ2-2; D is unresolved. In germline, CDR1 is SGHDT, CDR2 YYEEEE. CDR3 length: 14 residues. Trimming pared 2 bases from V and 7 bases from J, leaving 12 bases between. The CDR3: CASSLSTGFGELFF. The CDR3 nucleotides read TGTGCCAGCAGCTTATCGACGGGTTTCGGGGAGCTGTTTTTT. The variable domain in full, with the rest retrieved from reference TRBV5-6 and TRBJ2-2, is DAGVTQSPTHLIKTRGQQVTLRCSPKSGHDTVSWYQQALGQGPQFIFQYYEEEERQRGNFPDRFSGHQFPNYSSELNVNALLLGDSALYLCASSLSTGFGELFFGEGSRLTVL.

This chain joins TRBV27 and TRBJ1-2; D ambiguous. Germline assignment: CDR1 MNHEY and CDR2 SMNVEV (reference sequence). The CDR3 runs to 14 residues. V gave up 5 bases and J gave up 6 bases, with 16 bases separating them. In DNA, the CDR3 is TGTGCCAGCAGTGGCCATGAGGGCGCGGATGGCTACACCTTC. Encoded protein: CASSGHEGADGYTF.

The gene calls are TRBV9 and TRBJ1-2; weak D call: TRBD1 (6 bases). Germline CDR1 SGDLS, CDR2 YYNGEE. V lost 0 bases, J lost 2 bases, and 11 bases lay in between. There are 15 residues in the CDR3. The CDR3 DNA is TGTGCCAGCAGCGTAGCTTTGACAGGCAACTATGGCTACACCTTC. This gives the protein CASSVALTGNYGYTF.

Only a few counts were recorded for this clone. The gene calls are TRBV30 and TRBJ1-1; perhaps TRBD1 as D (5 bases). The germline V and J ends were trimmed by 2 bases and 1 base, with 8 bases remaining between them. From germline, CDR1 is GTSNPN and CDR2 SVGIG (reference sequence). This CDR3 has 13 amino acids. The CDR3 coding sequence is TGTGCCTGGAGTTCTAGGGGGAACACTGAAGCTTTCTTT. Amino acids: CAWSSRGNTEAFF.

V gene TRBV4-2 combines with J gene TRBJ1-1; D remains unclear. This CDR3 is 15 amino acids long. Trimming removed 5 bases at V and 1 base at J, with 14 bases between. Per germline, CDR1 LGHNA and CDR2 YNFKEQ. The CDR3 here is CASSVLNGPNTEAFF. In DNA form, the CDR3 reads TGTGCCAGCAGCGTCCTTAATGGGCCGAACACTGAAGCTTTCTTT.

This chain joins TRBV27 and TRBJ1-6; no clear D gene. The germline gives CDR1 MNHEY, CDR2 SMNVEV (reference sequence). Deletions cut 3 bases from V and 10 bases from J, with 13 bases between. The CDR3 length is 14 residues. Here the CDR3 reads CASSFFRVESPLHF. The CDR3 DNA is TGTGCCAGCAGTTTCTTCCGGGTCGAATCACCCCTCCACTTT.

The V gene is TRBV9, the J gene TRBJ2-1; 9 nucleotides agree with TRBD1. Germline CDR1 is SGDLS and CDR2 is YYNGEE. V trimming: 3 bases; J trimming: 7 bases; junction bases outside the gene matches: 5. This CDR3 is built from 14 residues. This CDR3 reads CASSGGTGPNEQFF. CDR3 DNA: TGTGCCAGCAGCGGGGGGACAGGGCCGAATGAGCAGTTCTTC.

The chain is built from TRBV27 and TRBJ1-5; 7 nucleotides match TRBD1. The germline CDR1 and CDR2 sequences are MNHEY and SMNVEV (reference sequence). There are 18 residues in the CDR3. Unmatched junction bases numbered 13, after V lost 5 bases and J lost 0 bases. The CDR3 reads CASSARQGLTYSNQPQHF. The DNA for the CDR3 is TGTGCCAGCAGTGCCCGACAGGGTTTAACCTATAGCAATCAGCCCCAGCATTTT.